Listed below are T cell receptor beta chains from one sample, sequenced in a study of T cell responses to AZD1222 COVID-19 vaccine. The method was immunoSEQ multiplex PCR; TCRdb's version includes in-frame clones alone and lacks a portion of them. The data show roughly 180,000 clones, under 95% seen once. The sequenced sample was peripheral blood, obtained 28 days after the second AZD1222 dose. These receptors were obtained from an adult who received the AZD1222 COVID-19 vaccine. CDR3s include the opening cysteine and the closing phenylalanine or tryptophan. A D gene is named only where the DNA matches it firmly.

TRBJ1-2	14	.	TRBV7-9	CASSPTGVYYGYTF	TGTGCCAGCAGCCCTACGGGAGTATACTATGGCTACACCTTC
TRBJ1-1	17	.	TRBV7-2	CASSLEGTAIRNTEAFF	TGTGCCAGCAGCTTAGAAGGGACGGCGATTAGGAACACTGAAGCTTTCTTT
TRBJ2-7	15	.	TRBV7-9	CASSLGLVTTYEQYF	TGTGCCAGCAGCTTAGGTCTCGTCACGACCTACGAGCAGTACTTC
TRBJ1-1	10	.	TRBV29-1	CSVDDTEAFF	TGCAGCGTTGATGACACTGAAGCTTTCTTT
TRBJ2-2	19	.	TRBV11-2	CASSSNHPRGLLYTGELFF	TGTGCCAGCAGCTCAAACCACCCCCGGGGGCTGTTATACACCGGGGAGCTGTTTTTT
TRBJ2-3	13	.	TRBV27	CASSFPAHPTQYF	TGTGCCAGCAGTTTTCCGGCCCACCCGACGCAGTATTTT
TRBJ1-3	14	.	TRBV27	CASRRGDAGNTIYF	TGTGCCAGCAGACGAGGGGATGCTGGAAACACCATATATTTT
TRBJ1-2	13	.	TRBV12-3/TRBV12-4	CASSPRTSSGYTF	TGTGCCAGCAGTCCAAGGACCAGTTCGGGCTACACCTTC
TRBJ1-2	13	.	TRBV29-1	CSVEDRGVSGYTF	TGCAGCGTTGAAGACAGGGGAGTGAGTGGCTACACCTTC
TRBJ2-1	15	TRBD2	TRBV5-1	CASSLVAGGHNEQFF	TGCGCCAGCAGCTTGGTAGCGGGAGGACACAATGAGCAGTTCTTC